This entry describes one T cell receptor beta chain. In germline, CDR1 is SEHNR, CDR2 FQNEAQ (reference sequence). This CDR3 comprises 15 residues. The V end was cut by 5 bases, the J end by 0 bases, with 10 bases between. Under the authors' procedure: Reference gene primer amplification gave estimated nucleated cell counts. Method: immunoSEQ multiplex PCR; TCRdb's copy keeps in-frame clones and lacks some. V, J and clone size derive from that table, while D and trimming were established from the DNA sequence. The sample has around 300,000 clones; around nine tenths are singletons. These data originate in a study of blood T cell repertoires in COVID-19. Background on the study: There were acute and convalescent COVID-19 samples, and they came from the United States, Italy and Spain. T cells, B-cell-depleted T cells, or PBMCs supplied cDNA or gDNA.

The gene calls are TRBV7-9 and TRBJ1-4, with D possibly TRBD1 on 5 matching bases. The material sequenced was peripheral blood. The TCR sequence derives from a man aged 50 to 59 with acute or convalescent COVID-19. The CDR3 spells CASSRRVATNEKLFF. The DNA of the CDR3 is TGTGCCAGCAGCCGCAGGGTTGCAACTAATGAAAAACTGTTTTTT.